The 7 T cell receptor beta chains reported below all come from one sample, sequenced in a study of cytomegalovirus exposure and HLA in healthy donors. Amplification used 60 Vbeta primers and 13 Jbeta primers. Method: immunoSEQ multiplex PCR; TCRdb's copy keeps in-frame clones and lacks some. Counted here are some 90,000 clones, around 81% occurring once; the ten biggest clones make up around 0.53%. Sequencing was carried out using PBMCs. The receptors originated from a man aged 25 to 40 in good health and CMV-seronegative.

CDR3 sequence: CASSGQGAQSAEAFF. CDR3 DNA: TGTGCCAGCAGTGGACAGGGGGCGCAGTCGGCTGAAGCTTTCTTT. This chain connects TRBV6-1 to TRBJ1-1, with 10 bases lining up with TRBD1. The CDR3 consists of 15 residues. V lost 4 bases and J lost 6; bases outside the gene matches: 8. Looked up from germline, CDR1 is MNHNS and CDR2 is SASEGT.

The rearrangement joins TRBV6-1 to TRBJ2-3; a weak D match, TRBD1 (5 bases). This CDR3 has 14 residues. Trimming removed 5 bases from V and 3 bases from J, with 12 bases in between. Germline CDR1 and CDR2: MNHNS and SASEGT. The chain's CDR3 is CASSSTTVTDTQYF. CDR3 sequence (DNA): TGTGCCAGCAGTTCTACGACAGTGACAGATACGCAGTATTTT.

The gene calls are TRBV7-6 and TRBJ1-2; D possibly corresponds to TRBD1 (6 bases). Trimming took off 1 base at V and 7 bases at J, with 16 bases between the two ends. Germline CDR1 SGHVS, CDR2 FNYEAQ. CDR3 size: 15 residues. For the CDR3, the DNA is TGTGCCAGCAGCTTAGTACAGGGAGTATCAATTGGCTACACCTTC. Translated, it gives CASSLVQGVSIGYTF.

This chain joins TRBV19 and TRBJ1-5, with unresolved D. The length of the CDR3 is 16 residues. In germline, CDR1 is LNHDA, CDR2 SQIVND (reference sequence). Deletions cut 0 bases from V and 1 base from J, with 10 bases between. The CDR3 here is CASSIDHRESNQPQHF. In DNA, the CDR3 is TGTGCCAGTAGTATAGATCATAGGGAGAGCAATCAGCCCCAGCATTTT.

CDR3 amino acids: CASSQIVGAVSEAFF. DNA for the CDR3: TGTGCCAGCAGCCAGATAGTAGGGGCAGTCAGTGAAGCTTTCTTT. The rearrangement joins TRBV14 to TRBJ1-1, with D perhaps TRBD1 (5 bases). Germline CDR1 and CDR2: SGHDN and FVKESK. Trimming removed 3 bases from V and 7 bases from J, with 18 bases in between. The CDR3 extends over 15 amino acids.

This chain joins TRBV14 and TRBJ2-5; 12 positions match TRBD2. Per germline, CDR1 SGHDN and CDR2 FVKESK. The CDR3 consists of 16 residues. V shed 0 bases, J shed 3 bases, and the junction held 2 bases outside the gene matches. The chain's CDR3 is CASSQERTSGEETQYF. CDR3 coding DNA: TGTGCCAGCAGCCAAGAACGGACTAGCGGGGAAGAGACCCAGTACTTC.

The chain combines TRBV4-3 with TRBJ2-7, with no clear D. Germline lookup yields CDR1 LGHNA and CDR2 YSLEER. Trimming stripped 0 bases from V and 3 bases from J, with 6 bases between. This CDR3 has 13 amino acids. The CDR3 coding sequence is TGCGCCAGCAGCCAAGATGGCATCTACGAGCAGTACTTC. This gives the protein CASSQDGIYEQYF.